The clone carrying this T cell receptor (beta chain) was seen repeatedly, ten times or more. Its antigen is currently unknown. Library preparation (for TCRbeta) was performed with unique molecular identifiers. Each CDR3 protein is one row after TCRdb ran MiXCR on the PCR reads. This table holds roughly 180,000 distinct CDR3 sequences, approximately 12% found once. The CDR3 covers 15 residues. Trimming removed 6 bases from V and 6 bases from J; junction bases left unmatched: 7. The V gene's germline CDR1 is SGHAT and CDR2 FQNNGV. This sample was taken from a study of T-cell reconstitution after alpha-beta-depleted transplantation in children. Overall study findings and caveats: Reportedly, alpha-beta T cells present about two months post-transplant originated from several hundred expanded clones of graft origin. Surviving recipient T cells and thymic progenitors produced the high day-60 TCRbeta diversity seen in some patients. One year post-transplant, T-cell counts and diversity were largely derived from T cells produced anew.

The input for sequencing was PBMCs, taken before TCRalphabeta/CD19-depleted stem cell transplant. The source of this sequence is a boy between 2 and 10 years old with acute myeloid leukemia, due to receive a stem cell transplant. J is TRBJ2-1 and V is TRBV11-2, with 11 bases fitting TRBD2. The chain's CDR3 is CASSFTSGSSNEQFF. In DNA form, the CDR3 reads TGTGCCAGCAGTTTTACTAGCGGGAGCTCCAATGAGCAGTTCTTC.